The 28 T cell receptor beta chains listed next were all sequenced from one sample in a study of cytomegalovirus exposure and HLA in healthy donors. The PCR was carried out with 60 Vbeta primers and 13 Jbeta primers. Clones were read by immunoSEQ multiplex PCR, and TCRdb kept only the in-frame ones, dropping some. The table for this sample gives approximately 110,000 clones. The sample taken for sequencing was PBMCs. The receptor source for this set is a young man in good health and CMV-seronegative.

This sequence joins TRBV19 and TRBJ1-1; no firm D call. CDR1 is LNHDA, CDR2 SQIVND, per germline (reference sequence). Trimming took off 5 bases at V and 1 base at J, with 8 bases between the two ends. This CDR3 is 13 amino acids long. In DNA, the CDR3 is TGTGCCAGTAGTCCCCCGGGGAACACTGAAGCTTTCTTT. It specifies CASSPPGNTEAFF.

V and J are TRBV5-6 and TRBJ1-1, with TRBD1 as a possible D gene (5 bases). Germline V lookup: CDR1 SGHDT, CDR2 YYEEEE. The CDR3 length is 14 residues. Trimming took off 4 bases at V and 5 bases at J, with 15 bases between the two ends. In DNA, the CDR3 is TGTGCCAGCAGCGTGGGGTCGGGGGTTACTGAAGCTTTCTTT. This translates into CASSVGSGVTEAFF.

The DNA for the CDR3 is TGTGCCAGCACCGCGTCGGGGGGGCCCACCGGGGAGCTGTTTTTT. This translates into CASTASGGPTGELFF. The chain couples TRBV9 to TRBJ2-2; 8 bases are a match to TRBD2. The CDR3 is made up of 15 amino acids. Germline V CDR1 and CDR2: SGDLS, YYNGEE. J lost 4 bases, V lost 6 bases, and 8 bases had no gene match.

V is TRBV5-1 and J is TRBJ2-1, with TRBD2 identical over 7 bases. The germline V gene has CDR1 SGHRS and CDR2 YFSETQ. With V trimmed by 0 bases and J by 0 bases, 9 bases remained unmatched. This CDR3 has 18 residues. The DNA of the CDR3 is TGCGCCAGCAGCTTGGATACTAGCGAACACCTCTCCTACAATGAGCAGTTCTTC. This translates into CASSLDTSEHLSYNEQFF.

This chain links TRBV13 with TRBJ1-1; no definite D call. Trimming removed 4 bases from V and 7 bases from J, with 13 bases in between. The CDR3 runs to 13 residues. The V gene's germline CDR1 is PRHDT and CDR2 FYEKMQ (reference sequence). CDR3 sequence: CASSYGGSVEAFF. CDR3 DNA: TGTGCCAGCAGCTACGGTGGTAGCGTTGAAGCTTTCTTT.

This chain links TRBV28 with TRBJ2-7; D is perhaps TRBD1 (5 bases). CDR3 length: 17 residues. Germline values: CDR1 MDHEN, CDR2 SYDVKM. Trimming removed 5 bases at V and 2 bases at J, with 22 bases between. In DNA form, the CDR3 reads TGTGCCAGCAGTCCCTACAGGTTAGGGGCGGCGGCCTACGAGCAGTACTTC. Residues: CASSPYRLGAAAYEQYF.

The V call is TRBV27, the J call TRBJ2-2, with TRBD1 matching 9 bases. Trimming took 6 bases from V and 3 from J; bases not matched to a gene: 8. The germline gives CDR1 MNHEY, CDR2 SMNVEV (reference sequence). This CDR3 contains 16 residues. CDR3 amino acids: CASSPSWTGDTGELFF. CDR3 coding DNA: TGTGCCAGCAGCCCGAGTTGGACAGGGGACACCGGGGAGCTGTTTTTT.

The CDR3 region is CASSSGIGVGSYEQYF. The CDR3 coding sequence is TGTGCCAGCAGTTCGGGAATTGGGGTCGGGTCCTACGAGCAGTACTTC. The genes are TRBV6-5 and TRBJ2-7; possible D gene TRBD2, 5 bases. Germline V CDR1 and CDR2: MNHEY, SVGAGI. The CDR3 length is 16 residues. The V end was cut by 4 bases, the J end by 1 base, with 17 bases between.

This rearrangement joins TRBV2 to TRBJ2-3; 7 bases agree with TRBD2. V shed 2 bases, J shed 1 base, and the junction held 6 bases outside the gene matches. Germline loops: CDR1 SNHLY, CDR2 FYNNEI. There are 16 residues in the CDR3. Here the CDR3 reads CASSESGGRGTDTQYF. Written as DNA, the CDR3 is TGTGCCAGCAGTGAATCGGGCGGGAGAGGCACAGATACGCAGTATTTT.

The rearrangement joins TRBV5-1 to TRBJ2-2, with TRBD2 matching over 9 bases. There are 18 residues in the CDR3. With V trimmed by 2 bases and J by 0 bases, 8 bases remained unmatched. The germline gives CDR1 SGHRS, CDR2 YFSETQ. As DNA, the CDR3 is TGCGCCAGCAGCTTAGCGGGGACTAGCAGCCCGAACACCGGGGAGCTGTTTTTT. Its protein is CASSLAGTSSPNTGELFF.

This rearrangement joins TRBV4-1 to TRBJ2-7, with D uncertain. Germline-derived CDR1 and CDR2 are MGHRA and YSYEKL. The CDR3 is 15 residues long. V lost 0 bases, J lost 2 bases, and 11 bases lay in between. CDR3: CASSQEVGIPYEQYF. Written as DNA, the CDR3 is TGCGCCAGCAGCCAAGAGGTTGGCATTCCCTACGAGCAGTACTTC.

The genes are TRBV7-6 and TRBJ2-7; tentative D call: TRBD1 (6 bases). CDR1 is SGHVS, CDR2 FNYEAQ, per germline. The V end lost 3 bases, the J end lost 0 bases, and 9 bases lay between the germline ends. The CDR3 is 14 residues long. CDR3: CASSFRDISYEQYF. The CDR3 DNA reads TGTGCCAGCAGCTTTAGGGACATCTCCTACGAGCAGTACTTC.

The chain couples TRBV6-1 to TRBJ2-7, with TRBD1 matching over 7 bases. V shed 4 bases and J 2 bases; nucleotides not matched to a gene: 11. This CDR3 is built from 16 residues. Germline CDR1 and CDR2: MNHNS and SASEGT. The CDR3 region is CASSAVGTARPYEQYF. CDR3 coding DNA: TGTGCCAGCAGTGCTGTCGGGACAGCCCGCCCCTACGAGCAGTACTTC.

CDR3 coding DNA: TGTGCCAGCAGAATAAAGCGGACAGGACCTAGCAATCAGCCCCAGCATTTT. This translates into CASRIKRTGPSNQPQHF. The chain links TRBV28 to TRBJ1-5; the match to TRBD1 covers 7 bases. V was pared by 6 bases and J by 0 bases, with 11 bases of the junction left unmatched. Germline V gene sequence: CDR1 MDHEN, CDR2 SYDVKM. The CDR3 consists of 17 residues.

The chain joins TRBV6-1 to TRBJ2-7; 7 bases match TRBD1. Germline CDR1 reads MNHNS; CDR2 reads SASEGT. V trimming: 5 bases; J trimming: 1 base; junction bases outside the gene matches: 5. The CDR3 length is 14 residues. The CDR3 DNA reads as TGTGCCAGCAGTCGGGACAGCATATCCTACGAGCAGTACTTC. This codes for CASSRDSISYEQYF.

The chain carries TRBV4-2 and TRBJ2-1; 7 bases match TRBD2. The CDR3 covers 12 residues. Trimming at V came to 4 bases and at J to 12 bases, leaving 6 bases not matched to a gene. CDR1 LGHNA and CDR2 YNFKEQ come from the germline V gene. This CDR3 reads CASSPSGEGQFF. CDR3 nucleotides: TGTGCCAGCAGCCCCTCCGGGGAGGGGCAGTTCTTC.

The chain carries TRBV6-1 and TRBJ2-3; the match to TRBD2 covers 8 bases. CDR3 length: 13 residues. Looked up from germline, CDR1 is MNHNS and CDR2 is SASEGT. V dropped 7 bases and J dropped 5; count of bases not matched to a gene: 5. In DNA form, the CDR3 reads TGTGCCAGCAAGGGACTAGTCGGAGATACGCAGTATTTT. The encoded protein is CASKGLVGDTQYF.

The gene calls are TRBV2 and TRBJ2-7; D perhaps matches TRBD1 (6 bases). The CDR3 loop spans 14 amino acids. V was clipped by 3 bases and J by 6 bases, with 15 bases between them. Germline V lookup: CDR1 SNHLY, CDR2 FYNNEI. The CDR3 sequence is CASSEVVRGSEQYF. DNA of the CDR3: TGTGCCAGCAGTGAGGTTGTCAGGGGCAGCGAGCAGTACTTC.

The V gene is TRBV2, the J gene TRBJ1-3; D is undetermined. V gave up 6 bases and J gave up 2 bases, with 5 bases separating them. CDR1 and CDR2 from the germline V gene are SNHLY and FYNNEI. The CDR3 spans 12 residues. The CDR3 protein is CASRAPGNTIYF. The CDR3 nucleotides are TGTGCCAGCAGGGCACCTGGAAACACCATATATTTT.

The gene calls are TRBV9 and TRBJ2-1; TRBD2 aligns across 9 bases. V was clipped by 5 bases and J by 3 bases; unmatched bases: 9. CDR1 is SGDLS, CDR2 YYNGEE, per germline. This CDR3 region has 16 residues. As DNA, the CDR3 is TGTGCCAGCAGACAAATGGGACTAGCAGACTACAATGAGCAGTTCTTC. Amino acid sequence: CASRQMGLADYNEQFF.

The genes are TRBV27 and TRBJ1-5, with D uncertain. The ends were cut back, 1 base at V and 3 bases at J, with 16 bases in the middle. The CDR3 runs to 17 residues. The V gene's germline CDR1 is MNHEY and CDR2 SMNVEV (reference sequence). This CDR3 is CASSLWFSSTDNQPQHF. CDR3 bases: TGTGCCAGCAGTTTATGGTTCAGTTCCACAGACAATCAGCCCCAGCATTTT.

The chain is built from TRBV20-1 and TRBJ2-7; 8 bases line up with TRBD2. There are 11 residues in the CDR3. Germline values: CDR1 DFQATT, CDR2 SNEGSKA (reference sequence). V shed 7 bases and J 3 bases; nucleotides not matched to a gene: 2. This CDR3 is CSGAGVYEQYF. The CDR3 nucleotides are TGCAGTGGAGCGGGAGTCTACGAGCAGTACTTC.

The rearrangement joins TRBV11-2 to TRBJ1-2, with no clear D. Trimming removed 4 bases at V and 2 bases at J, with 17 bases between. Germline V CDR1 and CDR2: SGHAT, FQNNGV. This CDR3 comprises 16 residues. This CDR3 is CASSSHIRLSNYGYTF. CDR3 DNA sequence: TGTGCCAGCAGCTCCCACATAAGACTGAGCAACTATGGCTACACCTTC.

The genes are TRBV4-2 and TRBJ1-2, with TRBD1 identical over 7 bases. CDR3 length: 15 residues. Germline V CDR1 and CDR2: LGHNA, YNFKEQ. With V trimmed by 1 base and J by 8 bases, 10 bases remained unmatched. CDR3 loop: CASSQVFRTGGGYTF. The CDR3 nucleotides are TGTGCCAGCAGCCAAGTATTTAGGACAGGAGGAGGCTACACCTTC.

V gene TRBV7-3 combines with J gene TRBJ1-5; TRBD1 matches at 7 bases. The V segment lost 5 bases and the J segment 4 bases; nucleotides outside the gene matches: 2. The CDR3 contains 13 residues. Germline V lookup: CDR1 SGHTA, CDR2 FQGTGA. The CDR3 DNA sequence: TGTGCCAGCAGCCAGGGACAGAATCAGCCCCAGCATTTT. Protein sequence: CASSQGQNQPQHF.

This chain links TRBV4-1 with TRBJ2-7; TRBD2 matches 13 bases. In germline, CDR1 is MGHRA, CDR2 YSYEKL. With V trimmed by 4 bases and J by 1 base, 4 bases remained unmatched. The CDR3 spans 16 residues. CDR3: CASSRTSGGQSYEQYF. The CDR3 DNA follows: TGCGCCAGCAGCCGGACTAGCGGGGGCCAGTCCTACGAGCAGTACTTC.

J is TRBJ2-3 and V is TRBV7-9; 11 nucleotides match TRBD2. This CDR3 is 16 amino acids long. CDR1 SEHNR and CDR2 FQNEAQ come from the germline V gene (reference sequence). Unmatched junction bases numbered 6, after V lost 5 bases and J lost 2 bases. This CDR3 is CASSLGTSGFTDTQYF. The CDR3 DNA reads TGTGCCAGCAGCCTTGGGACTAGCGGATTCACAGATACGCAGTATTTT.

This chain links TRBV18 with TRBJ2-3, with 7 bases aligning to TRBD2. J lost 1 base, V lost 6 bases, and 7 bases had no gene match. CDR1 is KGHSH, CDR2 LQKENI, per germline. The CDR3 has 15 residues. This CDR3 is CASSPWGRGTDTQYF. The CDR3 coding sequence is TGTGCCAGCTCCCCCTGGGGGAGGGGCACAGATACGCAGTATTTT. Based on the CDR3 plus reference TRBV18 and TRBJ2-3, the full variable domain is NAGVMQNPRHLVRRRGQEARLRCSPMKGHSHVYWYRQLPEEGLKFMVYLQKENIIDESGMPKERFSAEFPKEGPSILRIQQVVRGDSAAYFCASSPWGRGTDTQYFGPGTRLTVL.